This T cell receptor (beta chain) came from a study of blood T cells in healthy people across ages. Study-wide results and limits: Measured against age, TCR beta diversity per million T cells decreased in a roughly linear manner.

The sample holds many counts of this clonotype. What it binds is not known. Primed by a sample-barcoded 5' primer and a J-beta primer mix, a second PCR proceeded for 7 to 11 cycles. TCRdb recomputed calls from the 5' RACE reads with MiXCR, one row per CDR3 protein. The data show about 1.7 million distinct CDR3 sequences, approximately 30% seen once. Individuals who donated were healthy Caucasians from Russia aged roughly 6 to 90. Germline V CDR1 and CDR2: ENHRY, SYGVKD. This CDR3 spans 14 amino acids. Trimming removed 8 bases at V and 2 bases at J, with 14 bases between. This chain uses TRBV10-3 with TRBJ2-3; D could derive from TRBD1 or TRBD2 (7 bases each). This clonotype originated in a woman in her 30s in good health. Sequencing used blood. The CDR3 spells CAIQGEGYTDTQYF. CDR3 DNA: TGTGCCATCCAGGGGGAGGGATACACAGATACGCAGTATTTT.